A selection of T cell receptor beta chains follows, all from one sample in a study of blood T cell repertoires in COVID-19. TCRdb's copy holds only in-frame clones and misses some; the assay was immunoSEQ multiplex PCR. Of approximately 190,000 clones listed, around three quarters are singletons. What was sequenced was peripheral blood. These receptors were collected from a man aged 60-69 years with active or convalescent COVID-19. CDR3s include the opening cysteine and the closing phenylalanine or tryptophan. D genes are given only for firm matches. Not all rows give a size; the values are once, few, many and, for expanded clones, a class.

size	V	J	D	DNA	CDR3
-	TRBV4-3	TRBJ1-4	-	TGCGCCAGCAGCCAACGAGGGTCTAATGAAAAACTGTTTTTT	CASSQRGSNEKLFF
-	TRBV7-9	TRBJ2-3	-	TGTGCCAGCAGCATACAGGGTGCAGATACGCAGTATTTT	CASSIQGADTQYF
-	TRBV5-1	TRBJ1-4	-	TGCGCCAGCAGCCAACAGGGCATAAATGAAAAACTGTTTTTT	CASSQQGINEKLFF
-	TRBV27	TRBJ1-1	-	TGTGCCAGCAGTCCCTATGGCAGGCCGAACACTGAAGCTTTCTTT	CASSPYGRPNTEAFF
-	TRBV10-3	TRBJ2-1	TRBD2	TGTGCCATCAAATCCGGGACTAGCGGGAGTATAAATGAGCAGTTCTTC	CAIKSGTSGSINEQFF
-	TRBV3-1/TRBV3-2	TRBJ2-1	TRBD2	TGTGCCAGCAGCTTTCCTAGCGGGAGGGGGCCGTTCTTC	CASSFPSGRGPFF
-	TRBV28	TRBJ1-4	TRBD1	TGTGCCAGCACTTCAGGAGGGGGCTTTGAAAAACTGTTTTTT	CASTSGGGFEKLFF
-	TRBV7-8	TRBJ2-1	TRBD2	TGTGCCAGCAGCTTACGCGGACTAGCGGGAGTATGGAACAATGAGCAGTTCTTC	CASSLRGLAGVWNNEQFF
-	TRBV5-1	TRBJ2-7	TRBD1	TGCGCCAGCCGAGAGGGACAGACCTACGAGCAGTACTTC	CASREGQTYEQYF
-	TRBV2	TRBJ1-1	-	TGTGCCAGCAGTGACTGGGCAGATATTCACACTGAAGCTTTCTTT	CASSDWADIHTEAFF
-	TRBV6-5	TRBJ1-3	TRBD1	TGTGCCAGCAGTTACGCGGGACAGAACTCTGGAAACACCATATATTTT	CASSYAGQNSGNTIYF
-	TRBV19	TRBJ2-7	-	TGTGCCAGTAGTCGAGCGGGCAACTCCTACGAGCAGTACTTC	CASSRAGNSYEQYF
-	TRBV21-1	TRBJ1-1	-	TGTGCCAGCAGCAAAGCGACAGGGATGAACACTGAAGCTTTCTTT	CASSKATGMNTEAFF
-	TRBV24-1	TRBJ1-5	-	TGTGCCACCAGTGATCCCATGGGGCCGGAGGGAAGCAATCAGCCCCAGCATTTT	CATSDPMGPEGSNQPQHF
-	TRBV5-4	TRBJ1-1	-	TGTGCCAGCAGATCCACGGTACGTTCTGAAGCTTTCTTT	CASRSTVRSEAFF
few	TRBV7-9	TRBJ1-2	TRBD1	TGTGCCAGCAGCTTATTCGGACAGGGAGGGAACTATGGCTACACCTTC	CASSLFGQGGNYGYTF
-	TRBV7-9	TRBJ1-1	TRBD1	TGTGCCAGCAGCTTAGGACAGGGGGTCACTGAAGCTTTCTTT	CASSLGQGVTEAFF
-	TRBV5-8	TRBJ2-7	TRBD1	TGTGCCAGCAGCTTGCCCGGACAGGTTTTCTCCTACGAGCAGTACTTC	CASSLPGQVFSYEQYF
once	TRBV6-1	TRBJ1-3	-	TGTGCCAGCAGTGATAGTGTTACTGGAAACACCATATATTTT	CASSDSVTGNTIYF
-	TRBV5-4	TRBJ2-5	TRBD1	TGTGCCAGCAGGGAAGGACAGGGGAGAGGGACCCAGTACTTC	CASREGQGRGTQYF
-	TRBV6-2/TRBV6-3	TRBJ2-7	TRBD1	TGTGCCAGCAGCCAGACAGGGGCCACCGGGTACGAGCAGTACTTC	CASSQTGATGYEQYF
few	TRBV9	TRBJ2-7	TRBD1	TGTGCCAGCAGCGCGGAGTCGGACAGGACCTACGAGCAGTACTTC	CASSAESDRTYEQYF
-	TRBV7-8	TRBJ1-5	-	TGTGCCAGCAGCCCCACAGCATCTGGGCTGCCCCAGCATTTT	CASSPTASGLPQHF
once	TRBV7-9	TRBJ2-3	TRBD2	TGTGCCAGCAGCTTATTTCGACGAAGCGGGGGCACAGATACGCAGTATTTT	CASSLFRRSGGTDTQYF
few	TRBV6-2/TRBV6-3	TRBJ2-1	TRBD2	TGTGCCAGCAGTTACCCTGGGACTAGCGGCAATGAGCAGTTCTTC	CASSYPGTSGNEQFF
-	TRBV7-2	TRBJ1-6	TRBD1	TGTGCCAGCAGCTTAGCGGGACAGGGGGGGTCACCCCTCCACTTT	CASSLAGQGGSPLHF
-	TRBV24-1	TRBJ2-5	-	TGTGCCACCAGTGGCGGGACCGGCATCCAAGAGACCCAGTACTTC	CATSGGTGIQETQYF
-	TRBV13	TRBJ2-7	TRBD2	TGTGCCAGCAGGAGGGAGGGACGCTCCTACGAGCAGTACTTC	CASRREGRSYEQYF
-	TRBV20-1	TRBJ2-3	-	TGCAGTGCTAGTCCCCCGGAGGGAGGTACGCAGTATTTT	CSASPPEGGTQYF
-	TRBV2	TRBJ2-5	TRBD1	TGTGCCAGCAGTGAAAACACAGGGGGTGAAGAGACCCAGTACTTC	CASSENTGGEETQYF
-	TRBV6-6	TRBJ2-1	TRBD2	TGTGCCACAGGCCTAGCGGCCTACAATGAGCAGTTCTTC	CATGLAAYNEQFF
-	TRBV29-1	TRBJ2-5	-	TGCAGCGTTGATAGGGAGTCGGAGACCCAGTACTTC	CSVDRESETQYF
-	TRBV5-1	TRBJ2-3	-	TGCGCCAGCAGCTTGGGAACGACTACTTTCACAGATACGCAGTATTTT	CASSLGTTTFTDTQYF
-	TRBV29-1	TRBJ2-1	-	TGCAGCGGTTCGGGACAAGATTACAATGAGCAGTTCTTC	CSGSGQDYNEQFF
-	TRBV2	TRBJ2-3	-	TGTGCCAGCAGTGTAACTAGGGTGGGTACGCAGTATTTT	CASSVTRVGTQYF
-	TRBV5-8	TRBJ1-4	TRBD1	TGTGCCAGCAGCTATCCGGGACAGAGGAATGAAAAACTGTTTTTT	CASSYPGQRNEKLFF
-	TRBV24-1	TRBJ2-1	-	TGTGCCACTACTGTCGGGTTAAGCTCCTACAATGAGCAGTTCTTC	CATTVGLSSYNEQFF
-	TRBV28	TRBJ2-7	-	TGTGCCAGCAGTCTCCCCGTGGGGCGGAACTACGAGCAGTACTTC	CASSLPVGRNYEQYF
-	TRBV20-1	TRBJ2-1	-	TGCAGTGCACTAGGTTCCAATGAGCAGTTCTTC	CSALGSNEQFF
-	TRBV27	TRBJ1-1	-	TGTGCCAGCAGTCCCGGACAGTATATGGCCACTGAAGCTTTCTTT	CASSPGQYMATEAFF
-	TRBV19	TRBJ1-1	-	TGTGCCAGTCTCCCCGGGGGTTGGACTGAAGCTTTCTTT	CASLPGGWTEAFF
-	TRBV25-1	TRBJ2-3	TRBD2	TGTGCCAGCAGGCTAGCGGGGGCTGATACGCAGTATTTT	CASRLAGADTQYF
-	TRBV2	TRBJ2-7	-	TGTGCCAGCAGTGTCTTCGACGAGCAGTACTTC	CASSVFDEQYF
-	TRBV28	TRBJ1-2	-	TGTGCCAGCAGTCTTACCCAGGTTCGGGGAGGCTACACCTTC	CASSLTQVRGGYTF
-	TRBV10-3	TRBJ1-2	-	TGTGCCATCAGTATTTCCCGGGATGGCTACACCTTC	CAISISRDGYTF
-	TRBV18	TRBJ1-6	-	TGTGCCAGCTCACCCTCCCGACAGGTTGGAAATTCACCCCTCCACTTT	CASSPSRQVGNSPLHF